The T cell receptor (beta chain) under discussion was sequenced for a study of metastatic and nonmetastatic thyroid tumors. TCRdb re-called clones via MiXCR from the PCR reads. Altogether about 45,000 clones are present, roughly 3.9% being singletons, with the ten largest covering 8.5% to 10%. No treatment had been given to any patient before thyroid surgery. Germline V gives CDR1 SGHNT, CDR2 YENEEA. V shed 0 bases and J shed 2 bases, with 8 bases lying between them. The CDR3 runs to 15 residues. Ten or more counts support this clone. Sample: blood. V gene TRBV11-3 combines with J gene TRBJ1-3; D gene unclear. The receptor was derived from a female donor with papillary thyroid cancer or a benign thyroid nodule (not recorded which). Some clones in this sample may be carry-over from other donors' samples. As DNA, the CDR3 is TGTGCCAGCAGCTTAGAGACAACCACTGGAAACACCATATATTTT. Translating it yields CASSLETTTGNTIYF.